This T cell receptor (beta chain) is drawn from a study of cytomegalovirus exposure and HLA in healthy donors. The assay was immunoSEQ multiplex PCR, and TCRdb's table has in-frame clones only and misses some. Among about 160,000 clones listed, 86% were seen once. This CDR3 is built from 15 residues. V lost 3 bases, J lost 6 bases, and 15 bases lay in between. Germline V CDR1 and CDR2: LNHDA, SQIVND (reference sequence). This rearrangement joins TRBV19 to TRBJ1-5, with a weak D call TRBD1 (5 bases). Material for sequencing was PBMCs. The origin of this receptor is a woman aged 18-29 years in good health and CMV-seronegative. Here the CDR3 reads CASSMLWTMAQPQHF. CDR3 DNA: TGTGCCAGTAGTATGCTGTGGACAATGGCTCAGCCCCAGCATTTT.